The 5 T cell receptor beta chains presented below share a single source sample, sequenced in a study of Ad26.COV2.S vaccination and SARS-CoV-2 variants (dated by TCRdb to the early 2020s). The library was generated by the immunoSEQ multiplex PCR assay. The table comes from immuneACCESS by way of TCRdb, which keeps in-frame sequences with V and J called. Part of the clones is missing from these tables; in studies checked, under half for an unresolved V gene and the rest for unknown reasons. This sample lists about half a million clones; about 89% were detected once. The ten largest clones add up to 1.7% of the sample. This specimen's treatment or condition label, interpreted: 15 to 20 received Ad26.COV2.S at low or high dose, single or two shots; several received placebo; per-sample allocation not given. Repertoires of vaccine and placebo recipients were sequenced from samples taken on day 63 after the first injection.

Sequenced material: peripheral blood, taken in a trial of Ad26.COV2.S vaccine versus placebo. The receptors here all came from a person aged 18 to 59 who received the Ad26.COV2.S COVID-19 vaccine or a placebo.

The J gene is TRBJ2-5, the V gene TRBV5-1, with 10 positions matching TRBD2. The CDR3 covers 15 residues. J lost 4 bases, V lost 0 bases, and 3 bases had no gene match. Germline V lookup: CDR1 SGHRS, CDR2 YFSETQ. In nucleotides, the CDR3 is TGCGCCAGCAGCTTGGTAGCGGGGGGTGGAGAGACCCAGTACTTC. Translated: CASSLVAGGGETQYF.

V and J are TRBV11-2 and TRBJ2-7, with unresolved D. This CDR3 region has 13 residues. Germline CDR1 and CDR2: SGHAT and FQNNGV. Between the trimmed V and J ends, which lost 2 bases and 2 bases, there was a span of 7 bases. The CDR3 DNA is TGTGCCAGCAGCTTAAGGTCACCCTACGAGCAGTACTTC. Translated, it gives CASSLRSPYEQYF. Using reference TRBV11-2 and TRBJ2-7 for the parts outside the CDR3, the full variable domain is EAGVAQSPRYKIIEKRQSVAFWCNPISGHATLYWYQQILGQGPKLLIQFQNNGVVDDSQLPKDRFSAERLKGVDSTLKIQPAKLEDSAVYLCASSLRSPYEQYFGPGTRLTVT.

This chain uses TRBV6-5 with TRBJ2-7; 9 nucleotides agree with TRBD2. Germline V gene lookup returns CDR1 MNHEY and CDR2 SVGAGI. The CDR3 extends over 16 amino acids. The V gene end was trimmed by 2 bases and the J gene end by 2 bases; junction bases not matched to a gene: 7. CDR3 coding DNA: TGTGCCAGCAGTTACGCACAGACTAGCGGCACCTACGAGCAGTACTTC. Its translation: CASSYAQTSGTYEQYF.

The chain recombines TRBV19 with TRBJ2-5; 11 bases are a match to TRBD2. The trim removed 3 bases at V and 2 bases at J, leaving 5 bases unmatched. The CDR3 is 16 amino acids. Looked up from germline, CDR1 is LNHDA and CDR2 is SQIVND (reference sequence). The CDR3 is CASSMGLAGGQETQYF. The CDR3 nucleotides are TGTGCCAGTAGTATGGGGCTAGCGGGAGGTCAAGAGACCCAGTACTTC.

The rearrangement links TRBV6-6 to TRBJ1-1; D not resolved. Trimming removed 5 bases at V and 3 bases at J, with 4 bases between. The CDR3 covers 11 residues. The V gene's germline CDR1 is MNHNY and CDR2 SVGAGI (reference sequence). The CDR3 sequence: CASSQDTEAFF. Written as DNA, the CDR3 is TGTGCCAGCAGTCAGGACACTGAAGCTTTCTTT.